One sample yielded the 24 T cell receptor beta chains listed below, sequenced in a study of cytomegalovirus exposure and HLA in healthy donors. The method was immunoSEQ multiplex PCR; TCRdb's version includes in-frame clones alone and lacks a portion of them. The table records approximately 140,000 clones, 86% of them present only once. Sequencing used PBMCs. The source of these receptors is a man aged 18 to 29 in good health and CMV-seronegative.

The chain carries TRBV4-1 and TRBJ2-7; 8 bases are shared with TRBD1. The CDR3 has 17 residues. Germline loops: CDR1 MGHRA, CDR2 YSYEKL. V trimming: 0 bases; J trimming: 2 bases; junction bases outside the gene matches: 9. CDR3 nucleotide sequence: TGCGCCAGCAGCCAAGAACCTACGGACAGGGCTACCTACGAGCAGTACTTC. Its protein product is CASSQEPTDRATYEQYF.

The chain uses TRBV5-5 and TRBJ2-7, with D perhaps TRBD2 (5 bases). The CDR3 is 14 residues long. V lost 1 base, J lost 5 bases, and 13 bases lay in between. CDR1 is SGHKS and CDR2 is YYEKEE in the germline V gene (reference sequence). The CDR3 coding sequence is TGTGCCAGCAGCTTGAATCCGGGGTACGACGAGCAGTACTTC. It codes for CASSLNPGYDEQYF.

The chain has TRBV28 and TRBJ2-3; possibly TRBD2 for D (5 bases). Between the trimmed V and J ends, which lost 2 bases and 1 base, there was a span of 16 bases. Germline CDR1 reads MDHEN; CDR2 reads SYDVKM. The CDR3 is 17 residues long. The CDR3 DNA is TGTGCCAGCAGTTTAGGGTTTTGGAGGTCTCGCACAGATACGCAGTATTTT. This translates into CASSLGFWRSRTDTQYF.

The J gene is TRBJ1-2, the V gene TRBV7-9; D call uncertain. This CDR3 has 14 residues. Per the germline V gene, CDR1 is SEHNR and CDR2 is FQNEAQ (reference sequence). The ends were cut back, 3 bases at V and 5 bases at J, with 13 bases in the middle. CDR3 loop: CASSFPGEGYGYTF. The DNA of the CDR3 is TGTGCCAGCAGCTTTCCCGGGGAAGGGTATGGCTACACCTTC.

V is TRBV6-1 and J is TRBJ1-1; maybe TRBD1 (5 bases). V was pared by 8 bases and J by 4 bases, with 17 bases between. Germline CDR1 is MNHNS and CDR2 is SASEGT. The CDR3 has 14 amino acids. The CDR3 nucleotides read TGTGCCAGCTCCACTGGGGGGGTCGGCACTGAAGCTTTCTTT. It codes for CASSTGGVGTEAFF.

The chain couples TRBV15 to TRBJ2-5, with 9 nucleotides matching TRBD1. V lost 0 bases to trimming and J lost 3 bases; unmatched junction nucleotides: 5. The CDR3 totals 16 residues. Germline assignment: CDR1 LNHNV and CDR2 YYDKDF (reference sequence). CDR3 sequence: CATSRDKWDREETQYF. The CDR3 DNA sequence: TGTGCCACCAGCAGAGATAAGTGGGACAGGGAAGAGACCCAGTACTTC.

The chain has TRBV19 and TRBJ2-1; 7 bases match TRBD2. The CDR3 sequence is 17 residues long. J was trimmed by 1 base and V by 1 base; bases with no gene match: 7. The germline CDR1 and CDR2 sequences are LNHDA and SQIVND (reference sequence). CDR3 DNA sequence: TGTGCCAGTAGTATAGGGGAAAGGACTAGGTCCTACAATGAGCAGTTCTTC. This translates into CASSIGERTRSYNEQFF.

The chain recombines TRBV28 with TRBJ2-5; D not resolved. This CDR3 is 15 amino acids long. Trimming stripped 6 bases from V and 5 bases from J, with 19 bases between. Looked up from germline, CDR1 is MDHEN and CDR2 is SYDVKM. Here the CDR3 reads CASSPLARQRETQYF. Here the CDR3 DNA reads TGTGCCAGCAGCCCCTTGGCTAGGCAGAGGGAGACCCAGTACTTC.

The chain joins TRBV7-8 to TRBJ2-3; tentatively, D is TRBD1 (5 bases). CDR3 length equals 15 residues. V gave up 3 bases and J gave up 4 bases, with 14 bases separating them. From germline, CDR1 is SGHVS and CDR2 FQNEAQ. CDR3 nucleotides: TGTGCCAGCAGCTTTGGCTTTAGGGGCCCAGATACGCAGTATTTT. Protein: CASSFGFRGPDTQYF.

The chain uses TRBV4-1 and TRBJ1-4, with 7 nucleotides matching TRBD1. CDR3 length: 15 amino acids. With 1 base clipped from V and 8 bases from J, the junction kept 7 bases outside the gene matches. Germline CDR1 reads MGHRA; CDR2 reads YSYEKL. The chain's CDR3 is CASSQGSTGVEKLFF. CDR3 sequence (DNA): TGCGCCAGCAGCCAAGGGTCCACAGGGGTAGAAAAACTGTTTTTT.

The rearrangement joins TRBV7-9 to TRBJ2-1; perhaps TRBD1 as D (5 bases). V dropped 5 bases and J dropped 10 bases, with 18 bases sitting between them. This CDR3 region has 14 residues. Germline V gives CDR1 SEHNR, CDR2 FQNEAQ (reference sequence). CDR3 in amino acids: CASSGQTPGLEQFF. DNA for the CDR3: TGTGCCAGCAGCGGCCAAACGCCAGGGTTGGAGCAGTTCTTC. Using reference TRBV7-9 and TRBJ2-1 for the parts outside the CDR3, the full variable domain is DTGVSQNPRHKITKRGQNVTFRCDPISEHNRLYWYRQTLGQGPEFLTYFQNEAQLEKSRLLSDRFSAERPKGSFSTLEIQRTEQGDSAMYLCASSGQTPGLEQFFGPGTRLTVL.

The V and J genes are TRBV28 and TRBJ1-4; D is unresolved. The CDR3 runs to 12 residues. The germline V gene has CDR1 MDHEN and CDR2 SYDVKM. The V gene lost 3 bases and the J gene lost 6 bases, with 5 bases spanning the gap. The CDR3 DNA reads TGTGCCAGCAGTTTGGGAGATGAAAAACTGTTTTTT. As protein: CASSLGDEKLFF.

The chain has TRBV6-1 and TRBJ2-7, with 8 bases fitting TRBD2. CDR1 is MNHNS and CDR2 is SASEGT in the germline V gene. V lost 6 bases, J lost 3 bases, and 10 bases stayed unmatched. CDR3 length: 15 amino acids. CDR3 loop: CASRETSGGSYEQYF. The CDR3, as DNA: TGTGCCAGCAGAGAAACTAGCGGAGGAAGCTACGAGCAGTACTTC.

The rearrangement joins TRBV27 to TRBJ1-5; D is ambiguous. CDR1 is MNHEY, CDR2 SMNVEV, per germline (reference sequence). The CDR3 spans 14 residues. Trimming pared 5 bases from V and 5 bases from J, leaving 13 bases between. CDR3 DNA sequence: TGTGCCAGCAGTCCCACATCCCCTGATCAGCCCCAGCATTTT. This gives the protein CASSPTSPDQPQHF.

The rearrangement joins TRBV21-1 to TRBJ2-1; TRBD2 reflects the table's D call only, with no check against the DNA. TRBV21-1 is marked as a pseudogene. The CDR3 covers 16 residues. DNA for the CDR3: TGTGCCAGCAGCAAAGGCCTAGCGGGCTCCTACAATGAGCAGTTCTTC. It encodes CASSKGLAGSYNEQFF.

V gene TRBV6-5 combines with J gene TRBJ1-1; D is unresolved. CDR1 and CDR2 from the germline V gene are MNHEY and SVGAGI. The CDR3 sequence is 12 residues long. Trimming removed 6 bases at V and 9 bases at J, with 14 bases between. The CDR3 DNA reads TGTGCCAGCAGCACAGAGTATTCTAAAGCTTTCTTT. Amino acids: CASSTEYSKAFF.

This clone was counted only a few times. This chain links TRBV7-2 with TRBJ2-7, with D possibly matching TRBD1 (6 bases). V lost 5 bases and J lost 1, with 12 bases in between. Germline V gene lookup returns CDR1 SGHTA and CDR2 FQGNSA. The CDR3 length is 14 residues. The CDR3 sequence is CASSPDRTSYEQYF. The CDR3 DNA follows: TGTGCCAGCAGCCCCGACAGGACTTCCTACGAGCAGTACTTC.

The V and J genes are TRBV5-6 and TRBJ2-2; the match to TRBD2 covers 10 bases. Germline-derived CDR1 and CDR2 are SGHDT and YYEEEE. The ends lost 5 bases at V and 4 bases at J; junction bases unmatched: 5. The CDR3 spans 15 residues. The CDR3: CASRIASGSTGELFF. CDR3 in DNA: TGTGCCAGCAGGATTGCTAGCGGGAGCACCGGGGAGCTGTTTTTT.

The table lists this clone with a count of one. The chain combines TRBV5-1 with TRBJ1-1, with a possible D match to TRBD1 (5 bases). The germline V gene has CDR1 SGHRS and CDR2 YFSETQ. This CDR3 comprises 15 residues. The germline V and J ends were trimmed by 5 bases and 0 bases, with 14 bases remaining between them. The CDR3 is CASRGRWNMNTEAFF. In DNA, the CDR3 is TGCGCCAGCAGGGGGCGTTGGAATATGAACACTGAAGCTTTCTTT.

The rearrangement uses TRBV6-6 and TRBJ2-2; tentative D call: TRBD2 (6 bases). The germline CDR1 and CDR2 sequences are MNHNY and SVGAGI (reference sequence). The V gene lost 5 bases and the J gene lost 6 bases, with 16 bases spanning the gap. The CDR3 length is 15 residues. The CDR3 nucleotides are TGTGCCAGCAGTCTCCTGGGAGGTTCGGCCGGGGAGCTGTTTTTT. It encodes CASSLLGGSAGELFF.

The chain is built from TRBV27 and TRBJ2-3; 11 nucleotides line up with TRBD1. J gave up 4 bases and V 4 bases, and 1 base lay outside the gene matches. The germline gives CDR1 MNHEY, CDR2 SMNVEV (reference sequence). There are 14 residues in the CDR3. The CDR3 here is CASSWGQGADTQYF. The DNA of the CDR3 is TGTGCCAGCAGTTGGGGACAGGGGGCAGATACGCAGTATTTT.

The chain couples TRBV2 to TRBJ2-5; 7 nucleotides line up with TRBD2. V lost 5 bases and J lost 4; bases outside the gene matches: 10. CDR3 length equals 15 residues. Germline V CDR1 and CDR2: SNHLY, FYNNEI. The CDR3 DNA sequence: TGTGCCAGCAGTTCCTGGTTTGGGGGGGGAGAGACCCAGTACTTC. Protein product: CASSSWFGGGETQYF. The variable domain in full, completed from reference TRBV2 and TRBJ2-5, reads EPEVTQTPSHQVTQMGQEVILRCVPISNHLYFYWYRQILGQKVEFLVSFYNNEISEKSEIFDDQFSVERPDGSNFTLKIRSTKLEDSAMYFCASSSWFGGGETQYFGPGTRLLVL.

The rearrangement joins TRBV7-9 to TRBJ2-7, with D unclear. V was cut by 1 base and J by 7 bases, with 8 bases left in between. The CDR3 spans 12 residues. From germline, CDR1 is SEHNR and CDR2 FQNEAQ (reference sequence). For the CDR3, the DNA is TGTGCCAGCAGCTTAGGCCCTAGGGAGCAGTACTTC. It is translated as CASSLGPREQYF.

In its sample, this clone was seen once. The rearrangement joins TRBV14 to TRBJ2-2, with 9 bases lining up with TRBD1. V shed 1 base, J shed 6 bases, and the junction held 6 bases outside the gene matches. Per the germline V gene, CDR1 is SGHDN and CDR2 is FVKESK. This CDR3 has 16 residues. In DNA, the CDR3 is TGTGCCAGCAGCCAAGGGTCCGGGACAGGGCCCGGGGAGCTGTTTTTT. Amino acids: CASSQGSGTGPGELFF.